This T cell receptor (beta chain) is drawn from a study of blood T cells in healthy people across ages. Primed by a sample-barcoded 5' primer and a J-beta primer mix, a second PCR proceeded for 7 to 11 cycles. TCRdb analysed the 5' RACE reads with MiXCR anew, one entry per CDR3 protein. Seen here are about 1.6 million distinct CDR3 sequences, about 35% observed once, and the top ten hold 10% to 12%. Trimming cost V 6 bases and J 0 bases; bases outside gene matches: 8. This CDR3 region has 15 residues. CDR1 DFQATT and CDR2 SNEGSKA come from the germline V gene (reference sequence). This clonotype came up many times.

Specimen: blood. The chain recombines TRBV20-1 with TRBJ2-4, with TRBD1 matching over 7 bases. This clonotype originated in a woman between 25 and 40 years old in good health. The CDR3 DNA reads as TGCAGTGCGACGCCGGGACAGATAGCCAAAAACATTCAGTACTTC. It encodes CSATPGQIAKNIQYF.